These 12 T cell receptor beta chains share one sample of origin, sequenced in a study of blood T cell repertoires in COVID-19. Sequenced by immunoSEQ multiplex PCR; TCRdb stores in-frame clones only, minus some. The repertoire holds 70,000 or so clones, with more than 75% as singletons. What was sequenced was peripheral blood. All receptors come from a human donor in a cohort sampled during active COVID-19.

V gene TRBV19 combines with J gene TRBJ1-5; 10 nucleotides agree with TRBD1. Germline lookup yields CDR1 LNHDA and CDR2 SQIVND (reference sequence). Trimming removed 3 bases from V and 6 bases from J; junction bases left unmatched: 5. This CDR3 region has 15 residues. CDR3 in amino acids: CASSIGTGAVQPQHF. In nucleotides, the CDR3 is TGTGCCAGTAGTATCGGGACAGGGGCGGTTCAGCCCCAGCATTTT.

The V gene is TRBV28, the J gene TRBJ1-6; TRBD1 is a possible D gene (5 bases). Per germline, CDR1 MDHEN and CDR2 SYDVKM. This CDR3 is 15 amino acids long. Trimming cost V 4 bases and J 0 bases, with 7 bases left between them. The DNA for the CDR3 is TGTGCCAGCAGTTGGAGGGGCTCCTATAATTCACCCCTCCACTTT. Amino acid sequence: CASSWRGSYNSPLHF.

The rearrangement uses TRBV19 and TRBJ1-2; 8 nucleotides match TRBD1. Looked up from germline, CDR1 is LNHDA and CDR2 is SQIVND (reference sequence). V was clipped by 9 bases and J by 4 bases; unmatched bases: 19. This CDR3 has 17 residues. CDR3 in amino acids: CASRSIPLDDRGYGYTF. The CDR3 region has the DNA TGTGCCAGCCGTAGTATCCCCCTCGACGACAGGGGCTATGGCTACACCTTC.

This chain connects TRBV11-2 to TRBJ2-6; D is ambiguous. This CDR3 is 19 amino acids long. V was pared by 5 bases and J by 2 bases, with 22 bases between. CDR1 is SGHAT, CDR2 FQNNGV, per germline. CDR3 protein: CASSLPGLLLSAGANVLTF. The CDR3 DNA reads TGTGCCAGCAGCCTGCCGGGTCTTTTGTTATCGGCTGGGGCCAACGTCCTGACTTTC.

The V and J genes are TRBV4-1 and TRBJ2-7; 8 bases fit TRBD2. CDR1 is MGHRA and CDR2 is YSYEKL in the germline V gene. Losses at the gene ends were 1 base for V and 0 bases for J; bases not matched to a gene: 5. CDR3 length: 16 residues. The CDR3 protein is CASSQVYGGASYEQYF. The CDR3 DNA reads as TGCGCCAGCAGCCAAGTCTACGGGGGGGCCTCCTACGAGCAGTACTTC.

The V gene is TRBV5-1, the J gene TRBJ2-3; D is unclear. The ends were cut back, 0 bases at V and 2 bases at J, with 10 bases in the middle. The V gene's germline CDR1 is SGHRS and CDR2 YFSETQ. The CDR3 is 15 residues long. The CDR3 DNA is TGCGCCAGCAGCTTGGACTCCACGTACACAGATACGCAGTATTTT. Amino acids: CASSLDSTYTDTQYF.

V usage is TRBV10-1 and J usage is TRBJ2-6; TRBD1 aligns across 8 bases. Germline values: CDR1 WNHNN, CDR2 SYGVQD (reference sequence). This CDR3 contains 18 residues. V lost 6 bases to trimming and J lost 2 bases; unmatched junction nucleotides: 12. As DNA, the CDR3 is TGCGCCAGCAGGACAGGGGTAGTTGGCTTGGCTGGGGCCAACGTCCTGACTTTC. The encoded protein is CASRTGVVGLAGANVLTF.

This chain uses TRBV6-1 with TRBJ1-6; perhaps TRBD1 as D (5 bases). Trimming left V 3 bases short and J 4 bases short, with 13 bases between. This CDR3 is 16 amino acids long. Germline-derived CDR1 and CDR2 are MNHNS and SASEGT. CDR3 region: CASSDRTRFYNSPLHF. DNA of the CDR3: TGTGCCAGCAGTGACCGGACAAGATTTTATAATTCACCCCTCCACTTT.

The chain links TRBV12-5 to TRBJ1-1; maybe TRBD1 (5 bases). There are 14 residues in the CDR3. V gave up 6 bases and J gave up 5 bases, with 16 bases separating them. Germline-derived CDR1 and CDR2 are LGHNT and FRNRAP. The CDR3 protein is CASGRGTEGTEAFF. The CDR3 region has the DNA TGTGCTAGTGGCCGGGGGACCGAGGGGACTGAAGCTTTCTTT.

The chain uses TRBV2 and TRBJ1-2; D unresolved. The CDR3 covers 13 residues. Germline V gene data show CDR1 as SNHLY and CDR2 as FYNNEI. Trimming pared 4 bases from V and 1 base from J, leaving 7 bases between. The CDR3: CASSARYNYGYTF. The CDR3, as DNA: TGTGCCAGCAGTGCGCGTTATAACTATGGCTACACCTTC.

This chain connects TRBV30 to TRBJ1-2, with 10 bases matching TRBD1. CDR1 is GTSNPN, CDR2 SVGIG, per germline (reference sequence). The CDR3 is 13 amino acids. With 5 bases clipped from V and 7 bases from J, the junction kept 7 bases outside the gene matches. In nucleotides, the CDR3 is TGTGCCTGGGGTCCGGGACAGGGGACTGGCTACACCTTC. Its protein product is CAWGPGQGTGYTF.

The V gene is TRBV21-1, the J gene TRBJ2-7; TRBD2 is the table's D call and was not checked against the DNA. TRBV21-1 has pseudogene status. The CDR3 totals 14 residues. The DNA of the CDR3 is TGTGCCAGCAGCAAACCTAGGCCGGTTTACGAGCAGTACTTC. Translating it yields CASSKPRPVYEQYF.